A selection of T cell receptor beta chains follows, all from one sample in a study of T cells in tumors after PD-1 blockade. The repertoire was sequenced with immunoSEQ multiplex PCR; TCRdb's copy has only in-frame clones and lacks some. The table records some 25,000 clones, about 84% of them present only once. This material consisted of PBMCs, taken after anti-PD-1 treatment. The receptor set was obtained from a human donor with basal cell carcinoma. The CDR3 runs from the conserved cysteine through the conserved F or W. The D gene is left open where the match is weak. Clone size, where shown, is once, few, many, or a class for clones that have expanded.

j_call: TRBJ1-6; v_call: TRBV7-3; clone_size: -; d_call: -; cdr3_aa: CASSHGGFNSPLHF; cdr3_nt: TGTGCCAGCAGCCACGGGGGGTTTAATTCACCCCTCCACTTT
j_call: TRBJ1-1; v_call: TRBV27; clone_size: -; d_call: -; cdr3_aa: CASSSTTIGSEAFF; cdr3_nt: TGTGCCAGCAGTTCCACGACAATAGGGTCAGAAGCTTTCTTT
j_call: TRBJ1-2; v_call: TRBV5-1; clone_size: -; d_call: -; cdr3_aa: CASSLGGVIYGYTF; cdr3_nt: TGCGCCAGCAGCTTGGGGGGAGTGATCTATGGCTACACCTTC
j_call: TRBJ1-1; v_call: TRBV7-8; clone_size: -; d_call: -; cdr3_aa: CASSLGRAEAFF; cdr3_nt: TGTGCCAGCAGCTTAGGCAGGGCTGAAGCTTTCTTT
j_call: TRBJ1-2; v_call: TRBV7-9; clone_size: -; d_call: -; cdr3_aa: CASVFLRGRDGYTF; cdr3_nt: TGTGCCAGCGTCTTCTTAAGGGGACGGGACGGCTACACCTTC
j_call: TRBJ2-4; v_call: TRBV28; clone_size: -; d_call: -; cdr3_aa: CASRSSGVGKNIQYF; cdr3_nt: TGTGCCAGCAGGTCCTCCGGAGTAGGCAAAAACATTCAGTACTTC
j_call: TRBJ1-1; v_call: TRBV6-5; clone_size: -; d_call: -; cdr3_aa: CASRLQVVSPEAFF; cdr3_nt: TGTGCCAGCAGGCTACAGGTCGTGAGCCCTGAAGCTTTCTTT
j_call: TRBJ1-5; v_call: TRBV2; clone_size: -; d_call: -; cdr3_aa: CASSTGIGNQPQHF; cdr3_nt: TGTGCCAGCAGCACAGGGATCGGCAATCAGCCCCAGCATTTT
j_call: TRBJ1-4; v_call: TRBV15; clone_size: -; d_call: -; cdr3_aa: CATSGQRDEKLFF; cdr3_nt: TGTGCCACCTCAGGACAGAGGGATGAAAAACTGTTTTTT
j_call: TRBJ2-1; v_call: TRBV29-1; clone_size: few; d_call: -; cdr3_aa: CSGTALYNEQFF; cdr3_nt: TGCAGCGGGACAGCGTTATACAATGAGCAGTTCTTC
j_call: TRBJ1-1; v_call: TRBV18; clone_size: -; d_call: -; cdr3_aa: CASSPQEGLNTEAFF; cdr3_nt: TGTGCCAGCTCACCACAGGAGGGATTGAACACTGAAGCTTTCTTT
j_call: TRBJ1-6; v_call: TRBV5-4; clone_size: -; d_call: -; cdr3_aa: CASRGQNNSPLHF; cdr3_nt: TGTGCCAGCCGAGGACAGAATAATTCACCCCTCCACTTT
j_call: TRBJ1-1; v_call: TRBV30; clone_size: -; d_call: -; cdr3_aa: CAWSPQRNTEAFF; cdr3_nt: TGTGCCTGGAGTCCGCAAAGGAACACTGAAGCTTTCTTT
j_call: TRBJ1-1; v_call: TRBV6-2/TRBV6-3; clone_size: -; d_call: TRBD1; cdr3_aa: CASSYGDRGRGTEAFF; cdr3_nt: TGTGCCAGCAGTTACGGGGACAGGGGTCGAGGCACTGAAGCTTTCTTT
j_call: TRBJ2-1; v_call: TRBV15; clone_size: -; d_call: -; cdr3_aa: CATSLKWDSYNEQFF; cdr3_nt: TGTGCCACCAGTCTGAAGTGGGACTCCTACAATGAGCAGTTCTTC
j_call: TRBJ2-2; v_call: TRBV7-2; clone_size: -; d_call: -; cdr3_aa: CASSMTLWAPGELFF; cdr3_nt: TGTGCCAGCAGCATGACCCTATGGGCCCCCGGGGAGCTGTTTTTT
j_call: TRBJ2-3; v_call: TRBV2; clone_size: -; d_call: TRBD2; cdr3_aa: CASTPLGGYDTQYF; cdr3_nt: TGTGCCAGCACTCCTCTGGGGGGGTATGATACGCAGTATTTT
j_call: TRBJ1-2; v_call: TRBV23-1; clone_size: -; d_call: TRBD1; cdr3_aa: CASSPGQGADGYTF; cdr3_nt: TGCGCCAGCAGCCCGGGACAGGGGGCGGATGGCTACACCTTC
j_call: TRBJ1-6; v_call: TRBV10-1; clone_size: -; d_call: -; cdr3_aa: CASLRGGSPLHF; cdr3_nt: TGCGCCAGTCTCCGGGGGGGTTCACCCCTCCACTTT
j_call: TRBJ2-3; v_call: TRBV9; clone_size: -; d_call: TRBD1; cdr3_aa: CASSGDSLSTDTQYF; cdr3_nt: TGTGCCAGCAGCGGGGACAGTCTTAGCACAGATACGCAGTATTTT
j_call: TRBJ1-2; v_call: TRBV25-1; clone_size: few; d_call: -; cdr3_aa: CASSGSGGYYGYTF; cdr3_nt: TGTGCCAGCAGTGGAAGTGGGGGGTACTATGGCTACACCTTC
j_call: TRBJ1-2; v_call: TRBV6-5; clone_size: -; d_call: TRBD1; cdr3_aa: CASRLLPGGRDGYTF; cdr3_nt: TGTGCCAGCAGGCTTCTTCCAGGGGGCAGAGATGGCTACACCTTC
j_call: TRBJ2-2; v_call: TRBV7-6; clone_size: -; d_call: TRBD2; cdr3_aa: CASSLEGTIAGELFF; cdr3_nt: TGTGCCAGCAGCTTAGAGGGGACTATAGCCGGGGAGCTGTTTTTT
j_call: TRBJ1-5; v_call: TRBV9; clone_size: -; d_call: TRBD1; cdr3_aa: CASSVGDRGNQPQHF; cdr3_nt: TGTGCCAGCAGCGTTGGGGACAGGGGCAATCAGCCCCAGCATTTT
j_call: TRBJ1-2; v_call: TRBV2; clone_size: -; d_call: -; cdr3_aa: CASSGLGVGGYTF; cdr3_nt: TGTGCCAGCAGTGGTCTAGGAGTCGGTGGCTACACCTTC
j_call: TRBJ2-5; v_call: TRBV4-1; clone_size: -; d_call: -; cdr3_aa: CASSHPSTGRTEETQYF; cdr3_nt: TGCGCCAGCAGCCATCCCTCGACAGGGAGGACAGAAGAGACCCAGTACTTC
j_call: TRBJ2-7; v_call: TRBV6-5; clone_size: -; d_call: -; cdr3_aa: CASRRQLGPVEQYF; cdr3_nt: TGTGCCAGCAGGCGGCAGCTCGGGCCAGTCGAGCAGTACTTC
j_call: TRBJ2-6; v_call: TRBV5-5; clone_size: -; d_call: TRBD1; cdr3_aa: CASSLTGQGATGANVLTF; cdr3_nt: TGTGCCAGCAGCTTAACGGGACAGGGGGCGACTGGGGCCAACGTCCTGACTTTC
j_call: TRBJ2-1; v_call: TRBV7-7; clone_size: -; d_call: TRBD2; cdr3_aa: CASSLLAGDNNEQFF; cdr3_nt: TGTGCTAGCAGCTTACTAGCGGGGGATAACAATGAGCAGTTCTTC
j_call: TRBJ2-3; v_call: TRBV29-1; clone_size: -; d_call: TRBD2; cdr3_aa: CSHAGGPTDTQYF; cdr3_nt: TGCAGCCACGCGGGGGGGCCCACAGATACGCAGTATTTT
j_call: TRBJ1-1; v_call: TRBV5-1; clone_size: few; d_call: -; cdr3_aa: CASSLGGGRTEAFF; cdr3_nt: TGCGCCAGCAGCTTGGGCGGGGGGCGAACTGAAGCTTTCTTT
j_call: TRBJ1-2; v_call: TRBV4-1; clone_size: -; d_call: -; cdr3_aa: CASSQDERGIGGYTF; cdr3_nt: TGCGCCAGCAGCCAAGATGAGAGAGGGATAGGTGGCTACACCTTC
j_call: TRBJ2-3; v_call: TRBV5-1; clone_size: -; d_call: -; cdr3_aa: CASTVLASADTQYF; cdr3_nt: TGCGCCAGCACCGTTCTAGCGTCGGCAGATACGCAGTATTTT
j_call: TRBJ1-5; v_call: TRBV30; clone_size: few; d_call: -; cdr3_aa: CAWSDWAGEGQPQHF; cdr3_nt: TGTGCCTGGTCTGATTGGGCAGGAGAGGGTCAGCCCCAGCATTTT
j_call: TRBJ2-1; v_call: TRBV7-3; clone_size: -; d_call: -; cdr3_aa: CASSRDPTGEQFF; cdr3_nt: TGTGCCAGCAGCCGGGACCCGACTGGTGAGCAGTTCTTC